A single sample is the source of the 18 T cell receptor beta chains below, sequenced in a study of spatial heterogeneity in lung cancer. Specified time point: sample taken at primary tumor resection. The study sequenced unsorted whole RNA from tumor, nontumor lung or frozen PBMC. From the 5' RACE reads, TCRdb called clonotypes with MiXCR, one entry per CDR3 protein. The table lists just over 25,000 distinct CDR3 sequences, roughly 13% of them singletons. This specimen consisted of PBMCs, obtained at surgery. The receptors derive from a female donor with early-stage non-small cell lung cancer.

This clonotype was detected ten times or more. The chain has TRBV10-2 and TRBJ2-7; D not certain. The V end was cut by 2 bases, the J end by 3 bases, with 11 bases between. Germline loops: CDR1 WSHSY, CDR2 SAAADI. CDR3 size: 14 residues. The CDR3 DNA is TGCGCCAGCAGTGAGCCGCAGGTTCTCTACGAGCAGTACGTC. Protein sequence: CASSEPQVLYEQYV.

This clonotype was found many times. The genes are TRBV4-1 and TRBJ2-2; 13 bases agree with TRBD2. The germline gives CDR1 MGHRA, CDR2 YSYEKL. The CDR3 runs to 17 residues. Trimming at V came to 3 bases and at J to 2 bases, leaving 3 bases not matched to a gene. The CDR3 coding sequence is TGCGCCAGCAGCCACCCGGGACTAGCGGGAAACACCGGGGAGCTGTTTTTT. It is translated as CASSHPGLAGNTGELFF.

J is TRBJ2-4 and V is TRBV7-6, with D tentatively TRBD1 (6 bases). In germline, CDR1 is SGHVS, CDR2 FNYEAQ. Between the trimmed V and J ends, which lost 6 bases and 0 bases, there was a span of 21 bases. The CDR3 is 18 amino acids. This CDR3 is CASRRGQTCRLAKNIQYF. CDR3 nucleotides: TGTGCCAGCAGACGCGGACAGACGTGCCGGCTAGCCAAAAACATTCAGTACTTC.

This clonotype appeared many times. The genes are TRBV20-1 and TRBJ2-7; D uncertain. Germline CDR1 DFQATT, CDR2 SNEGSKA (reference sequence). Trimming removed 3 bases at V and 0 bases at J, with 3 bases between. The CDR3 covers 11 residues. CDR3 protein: CSASDSYEQYV. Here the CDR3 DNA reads TGCAGTGCTAGTGACTCCTACGAGCAGTACGTC.

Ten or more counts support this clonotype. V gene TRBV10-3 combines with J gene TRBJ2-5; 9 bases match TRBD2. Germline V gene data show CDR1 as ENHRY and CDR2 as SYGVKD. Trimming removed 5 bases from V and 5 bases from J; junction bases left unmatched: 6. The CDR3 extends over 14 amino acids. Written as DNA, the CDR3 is TGTGCCATCAGTTTAGCGGGAGTGGGGGAGACCCAGTACTTC. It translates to CAISLAGVGETQYF.

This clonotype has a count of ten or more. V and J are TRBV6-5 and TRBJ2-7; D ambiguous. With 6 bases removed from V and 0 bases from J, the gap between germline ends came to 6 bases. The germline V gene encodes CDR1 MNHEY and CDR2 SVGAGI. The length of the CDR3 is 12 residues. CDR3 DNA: TGTGCCAGCAGACGTTTCTCCTACGAGCAGTACTTC. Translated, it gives CASRRFSYEQYF.

Here the CDR3 reads CASSLRQGTNTEAFF. The DNA for the CDR3 is TGTGCCAGCAGCCTACGACAGGGGACTAACACTGAAGCTTTCTTT. This chain links TRBV7-2 with TRBJ1-1; 8 nucleotides agree with TRBD1. Per germline, CDR1 SGHTA and CDR2 FQGNSA. The CDR3 consists of 15 residues. With 5 bases clipped from V and 2 bases from J, the junction kept 7 bases outside the gene matches.

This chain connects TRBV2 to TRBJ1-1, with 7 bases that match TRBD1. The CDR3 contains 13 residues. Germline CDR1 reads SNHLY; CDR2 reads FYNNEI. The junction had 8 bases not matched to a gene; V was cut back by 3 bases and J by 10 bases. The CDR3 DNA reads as TGTGCCAGCAGTGAGTCGACAGGGTTCGGAGCTTTCTTT. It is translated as CASSESTGFGAFF.

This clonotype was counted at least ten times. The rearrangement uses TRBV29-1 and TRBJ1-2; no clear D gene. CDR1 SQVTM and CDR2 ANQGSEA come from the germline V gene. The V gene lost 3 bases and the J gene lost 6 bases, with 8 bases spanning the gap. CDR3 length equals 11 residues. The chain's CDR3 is CSVEYADGYTF. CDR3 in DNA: TGCAGCGTTGAGTATGCAGATGGCTACACCTTC.

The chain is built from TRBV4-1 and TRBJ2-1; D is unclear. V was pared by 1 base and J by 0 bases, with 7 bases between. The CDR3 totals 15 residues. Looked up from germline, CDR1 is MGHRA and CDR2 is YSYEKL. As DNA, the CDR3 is TGCGCCAGCAGCCAAGCGGTTAGCTCCTACAATGAGCAGTTCTTC. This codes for CASSQAVSSYNEQFF.

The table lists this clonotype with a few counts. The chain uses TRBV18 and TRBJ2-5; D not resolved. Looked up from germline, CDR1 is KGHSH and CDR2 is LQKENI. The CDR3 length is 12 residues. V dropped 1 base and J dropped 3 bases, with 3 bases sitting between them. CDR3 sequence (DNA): TGTGCCAGCTCACCACAGGAAGAGACCCAGTACTTC. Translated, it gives CASSPQEETQYF. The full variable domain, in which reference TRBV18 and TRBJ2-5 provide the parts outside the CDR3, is NAGVMQNPRHLVRRRGQEARLRCSPMKGHSHVYWYRQLPEEGLKFMVYLQKENIIDESGMPKERFSAEFPKEGPSILRIQQVVRGDSAAYFCASSPQEETQYFGPGTRLLVL.

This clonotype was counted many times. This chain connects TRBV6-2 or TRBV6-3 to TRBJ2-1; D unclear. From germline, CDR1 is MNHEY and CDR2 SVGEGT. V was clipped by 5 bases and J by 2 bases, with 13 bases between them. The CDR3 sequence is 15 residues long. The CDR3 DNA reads TGTGCCAGCAGTCAGTCCCGGCCGGCCTACAATGAGCAGTTCTTC. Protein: CASSQSRPAYNEQFF.

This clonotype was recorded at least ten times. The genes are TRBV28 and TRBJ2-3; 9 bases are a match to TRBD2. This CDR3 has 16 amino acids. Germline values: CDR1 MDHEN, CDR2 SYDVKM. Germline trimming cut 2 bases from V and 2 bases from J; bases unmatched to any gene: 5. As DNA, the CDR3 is TGTGCCAGCAGTTTAGGCGGGGGGGGATTCACAGATACGCAGTATTTT. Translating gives CASSLGGGGFTDTQYF. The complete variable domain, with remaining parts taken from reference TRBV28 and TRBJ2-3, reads DVKVTQSSRYLVKRTGEKVFLECVQDMDHENMFWYRQDPGLGLRLIYFSYDVKMKEKGDIPEGYSVSREKKERFSLILESASTNQTSMYLCASSLGGGGFTDTQYFGPGTRLTVL.

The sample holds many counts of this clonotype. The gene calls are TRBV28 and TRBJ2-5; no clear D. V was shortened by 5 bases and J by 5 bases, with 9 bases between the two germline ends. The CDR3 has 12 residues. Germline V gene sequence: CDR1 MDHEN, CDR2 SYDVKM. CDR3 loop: CASSLLGETQYF. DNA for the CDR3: TGTGCCAGCAGTCTTTTAGGGGAGACCCAGTACTTC. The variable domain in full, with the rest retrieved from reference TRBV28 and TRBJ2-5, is DVKVTQSSRYLVKRTGEKVFLECVQDMDHENMFWYRQDPGLGLRLIYFSYDVKMKEKGDIPEGYSVSREKKERFSLILESASTNQTSMYLCASSLLGETQYFGPGTRLLVL.

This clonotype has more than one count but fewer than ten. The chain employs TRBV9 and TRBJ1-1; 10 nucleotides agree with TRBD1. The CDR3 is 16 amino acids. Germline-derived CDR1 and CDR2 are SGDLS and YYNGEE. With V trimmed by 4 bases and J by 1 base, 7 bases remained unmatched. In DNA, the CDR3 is TGTGCCAGCAGCTCCAGTCGGGACAGGGGGAACACTGAAGCTTTCTTT. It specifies CASSSSRDRGNTEAFF.

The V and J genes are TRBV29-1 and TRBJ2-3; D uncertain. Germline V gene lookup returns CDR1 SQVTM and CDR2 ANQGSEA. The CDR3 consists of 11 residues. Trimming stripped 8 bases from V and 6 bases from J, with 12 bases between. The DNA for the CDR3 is TGCAGCTGCCGGTTAGGGGATACGCAGTATTTT. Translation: CSCRLGDTQYF.

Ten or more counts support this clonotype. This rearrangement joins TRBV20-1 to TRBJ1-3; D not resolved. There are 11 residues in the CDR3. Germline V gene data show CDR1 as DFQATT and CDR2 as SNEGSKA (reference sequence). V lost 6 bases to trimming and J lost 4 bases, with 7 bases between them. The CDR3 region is CSANSGNTIYF. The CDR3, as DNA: TGCAGTGCGAATTCGGGAAACACCATATATTTT.

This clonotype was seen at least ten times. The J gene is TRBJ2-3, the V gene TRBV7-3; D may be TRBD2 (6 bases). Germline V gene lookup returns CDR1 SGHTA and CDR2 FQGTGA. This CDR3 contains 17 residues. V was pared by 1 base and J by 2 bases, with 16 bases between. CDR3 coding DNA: TGTGCCAGCAGCTTAATGGTGTTCGGGGGAGACACAGATACGCAGTATTTT. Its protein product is CASSLMVFGGDTDTQYF.